Below, 13 T cell receptor beta chains from the same sample are listed, as sequenced in a study of cytomegalovirus exposure and HLA in healthy donors. The PCR was carried out with 60 Vbeta primers and 13 Jbeta primers. Libraries were prepared by immunoSEQ multiplex PCR; TCRdb keeps only in-frame clonotypes and omits some of them. The sample has roughly 130,000 clones; 55% to 75% are singletons. Material: PBMCs. These receptors all come from a human donor in good health.

V gene TRBV9 combines with J gene TRBJ2-3; 14 positions agree with TRBD2. The V gene's germline CDR1 is SGDLS and CDR2 YYNGEE. The ends lost 3 bases at V and 2 bases at J; junction bases unmatched: 5. The CDR3 length is 17 residues. In nucleotides, the CDR3 is TGTGCCAGCAGCGATGGGACTAGCGGGGGTATCACAGATACGCAGTATTTT. Its protein product is CASSDGTSGGITDTQYF.

V gene TRBV9 combines with J gene TRBJ2-2; 15 bases are shared with TRBD2. The germline V gene encodes CDR1 SGDLS and CDR2 YYNGEE. This CDR3 comprises 17 residues. Germline trimming cut 2 bases from V and 7 bases from J; bases unmatched to any gene: 6. The chain's CDR3 is CASSVGLAGGPGGELFF. In DNA form, the CDR3 reads TGTGCCAGCAGCGTCGGACTAGCGGGAGGGCCGGGCGGGGAGCTGTTTTTT.

V usage is TRBV7-9 and J usage is TRBJ1-2; TRBD1 matches 12 bases. Germline loops: CDR1 SEHNR, CDR2 FQNEAQ (reference sequence). After removal of 5 bases from V and 2 bases from J, the junction contained 3 bases not matched to a gene. There are 15 residues in the CDR3. The CDR3 is CASSIGTGGNYGYTF. CDR3 in DNA: TGTGCCAGCAGCATTGGGACAGGGGGCAACTATGGCTACACCTTC.

The chain has TRBV27 and TRBJ1-1; a possible D gene is TRBD1 (5 bases). V lost 4 bases, J lost 3 bases, and 9 bases lay in between. The length of the CDR3 is 13 residues. In germline, CDR1 is MNHEY, CDR2 SMNVEV (reference sequence). CDR3 sequence reads: CASSSGGYTEAFF. The CDR3 DNA follows: TGTGCCAGCAGTTCCGGGGGGTACACTGAAGCTTTCTTT.

V usage is TRBV5-4 and J usage is TRBJ2-2, with TRBD1 identical over 8 bases. The length of the CDR3 is 15 residues. Germline V gene sequence: CDR1 SGHNT, CDR2 YYREEE (reference sequence). The junction had 6 bases not matched to a gene; V was cut back by 4 bases and J by 4 bases. The CDR3 protein is CASSQDRVSTGELFF. CDR3 in DNA: TGTGCCAGCAGCCAGGACAGGGTGAGCACCGGGGAGCTGTTTTTT.

This rearrangement joins TRBV18 to TRBJ2-1; weak D call: TRBD2 (5 bases). Deletions cut 1 base from V and 8 bases from J, with 6 bases between. The germline gives CDR1 KGHSH, CDR2 LQKENI. The CDR3 runs to 12 residues. In nucleotides, the CDR3 is TGTGCCAGCTCACCACTCGGGGATGAGCAGTTCTTC. Translating it yields CASSPLGDEQFF.

There are a few counts of this clone. The gene calls are TRBV23-1 and TRBJ2-2, with 7 bases that match TRBD1. TRBV23-1 qualifies as an ORF whose function is uncertain. With V trimmed by 3 bases and J by 5 bases, 9 bases remained unmatched. The CDR3 loop spans 16 amino acids. The chain's CDR3 is CASSHLNRGGTGELFF. The CDR3 DNA sequence: TGCGCCAGCAGTCACCTAAACAGGGGTGGGACCGGGGAGCTGTTTTTT.

The chain has TRBV10-3 and TRBJ2-1; no clear D gene. V was shortened by 6 bases and J by 5 bases, with 5 bases between the two germline ends. Germline V gene lookup returns CDR1 ENHRY and CDR2 SYGVKD. This CDR3 region has 11 residues. The CDR3 sequence: CAIRGHNEQFF. In nucleotides, the CDR3 is TGTGCCATCAGGGGCCACAATGAGCAGTTCTTC.

V usage is TRBV11-3 and J usage is TRBJ2-5; 7 bases align to TRBD1. The V gene's germline CDR1 is SGHNT and CDR2 YENEEA. The CDR3 consists of 14 residues. With V trimmed by 4 bases and J by 0 bases, 2 bases remained unmatched. CDR3 coding DNA: TGTGCCAGCAGCTCTGGGACAGACCAAGAGACCCAGTACTTC. Protein sequence: CASSSGTDQETQYF.

This chain links TRBV7-9 with TRBJ2-5; TRBD2 aligns across 8 bases. Germline CDR1 reads SEHNR; CDR2 reads FQNEAQ (reference sequence). CDR3 size: 16 residues. Trimming took 5 bases from V and 2 from J; bases not matched to a gene: 10. CDR3 nucleotide sequence: TGTGCCAGCAGCACCTCAGCGGGAGTGGGGCAAGAGACCCAGTACTTC. Protein sequence: CASSTSAGVGQETQYF.

This clone was observed a few times. This chain uses TRBV7-9 with TRBJ2-6; no firm D call. This CDR3 has 16 amino acids. Germline V gives CDR1 SEHNR, CDR2 FQNEAQ (reference sequence). V lost 5 bases to trimming and J lost 4 bases, with 15 bases between them. The chain's CDR3 is CASSKQRGSGANVLTF. The CDR3, as DNA: TGTGCCAGCAGCAAACAAAGAGGTTCAGGGGCCAACGTCCTGACTTTC.

The V call is TRBV27, the J call TRBJ1-1; no firm D call. Germline V lookup: CDR1 MNHEY, CDR2 SMNVEV (reference sequence). This CDR3 has 15 residues. V was cut by 5 bases and J by 2 bases, with 15 bases left in between. The CDR3 sequence: CASSIPLESNTEAFF. In DNA, the CDR3 is TGTGCCAGCAGTATACCCTTGGAGAGCAACACTGAAGCTTTCTTT.

This clone was observed a few times. The gene calls are TRBV9 and TRBJ2-3, with 8 bases identical to TRBD2. Germline CDR1 and CDR2: SGDLS and YYNGEE. CDR3 length equals 16 residues. V lost 3 bases to trimming and J lost 5 bases; unmatched junction nucleotides: 11. Here the CDR3 reads CASSGAHGGAGDTQYF. CDR3 coding DNA: TGTGCCAGCAGCGGAGCCCACGGGGGGGCGGGAGATACGCAGTATTTT.